Here is one T cell receptor (beta chain) with its context. Just one base apart from a much larger clone, this may be a read error. This sample was taken from a study of patients and donors after allogeneic stem cell transplantation. TCRdb independently ran MiXCR on the RT-PCR reads; one entry per CDR3 protein. The sample lists some 960,000 distinct CDR3 sequences, approximately 18% occurring once. V shed 4 bases and J 0 bases; nucleotides not matched to a gene: 0. The CDR3 contains 15 residues. Germline V lookup: CDR1 SGHTA, CDR2 FQGNSA. Source material: blood, either unsorted or a sorted T cell fraction (not recorded which). This chain connects TRBV7-2 to TRBJ2-2, with TRBD1 matching over 9 bases. The TCR comes from a human donor who was either an allogeneic HSCT recipient or a stem cell or donor lymphocyte infusion donor (not recorded which). It is not recorded whose cells these are; they may come from a transplant donor. The DNA for the CDR3 is TGTGCCAGCAGCTGGACAGGGGCGAACACCGGGGAGCTGTTTTTT. It encodes CASSWTGANTGELFF.